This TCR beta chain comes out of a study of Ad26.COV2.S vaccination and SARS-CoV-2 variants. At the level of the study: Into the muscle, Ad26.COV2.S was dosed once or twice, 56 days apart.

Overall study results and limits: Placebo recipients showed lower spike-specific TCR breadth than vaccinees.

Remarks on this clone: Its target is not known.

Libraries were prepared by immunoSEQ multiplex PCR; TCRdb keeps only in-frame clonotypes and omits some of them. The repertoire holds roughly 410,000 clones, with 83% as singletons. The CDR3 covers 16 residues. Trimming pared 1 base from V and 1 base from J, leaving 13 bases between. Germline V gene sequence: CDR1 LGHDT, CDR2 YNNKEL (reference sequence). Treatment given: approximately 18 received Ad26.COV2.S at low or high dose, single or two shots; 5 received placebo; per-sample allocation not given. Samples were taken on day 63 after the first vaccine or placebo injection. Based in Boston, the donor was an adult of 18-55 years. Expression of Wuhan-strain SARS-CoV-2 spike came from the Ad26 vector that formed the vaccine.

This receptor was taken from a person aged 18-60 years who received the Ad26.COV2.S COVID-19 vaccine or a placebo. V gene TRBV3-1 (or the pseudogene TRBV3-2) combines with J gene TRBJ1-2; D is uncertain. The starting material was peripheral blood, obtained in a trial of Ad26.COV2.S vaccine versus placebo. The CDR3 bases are TGTGCCAGCAGCCAAGGTCACTCTCTTTTTAACTATGGCTACACCTTC. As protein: CASSQGHSLFNYGYTF.